This T cell receptor beta chain was profiled in a study of shared clonotypes between healthy human individuals (dated by TCRdb to the early 2020s). Broadly, across the study: Three men and a couple of women, aged 18 to 49 years, made up the cohort. For each donor, CD4 naive and CD4 memory were each given three plates, CD8 naive was given two plates, and CD8 memory was given one plate. Per donor, leukapheresis produced somewhere between about 0.8 and 9.5 billion PBMCs. Libraries were prepared and TCR repertoires were sequenced by different laboratories using diverse techniques, in order to increase sequencing depth and limit assay-specific biases. To estimate repertoire size and how much clonotype sharing occurs between individuals, the study deeply sequenced the blood TCR repertoires of five or six healthy adults.

A note on this clone: Its cognate antigen has yet to be identified. No base qualities exist here, and no much larger clone lies one base off it. Other DNA sequences in this specimen translate into the identical CDR3.

The study at large found these results: Naive subsets generally had larger estimated clonotype richness than memory subsets did. Based on pairwise subsampling, the degree of clonotype sharing among donors was expected to be affected by sequencing depth. Sampling was restricted to blood, and TCR repertoires in tissues likely differ from the TCR repertoires found in blood. Incomplete sequencing was indicated by rarefaction of sorted-subset datasets, despite the large sequencing depth. Approximately 4.8% of naive CD4, 3% to 3.5% of naive CD8, approximately 2.2% of memory CD4, and less than 0.45% of memory CD8 clonotypes were shared across several donors. Higher generation probabilities were observed for clonotypes shared by all four sorted-subset donors than for non-shared clonotypes. Because the study included only a small number of donors, the genetic and exposure-history diversity represented was limited.

TCR CDR3 regions were amplified from genomic DNA by multiplex PCR using the deep immunoSEQ assay. Genomic DNA extracted from each cell subset was distributed evenly over all wells of several immunoSEQ 96-well plates, and each plate served as one replicate. For sorted subsets, each replicate PCR was loaded with 200 ng genomic DNA, equivalent to 30,000 or so T cell genomes. Purified libraries were measured with a Qubit 3.0 fluorometer, size-checked on a Bioanalyzer 2100, and measured again with the KAPA Library Quantification kit. Every immunoSEQ 96-well plate was sequenced on a dedicated single-read 150-cycle Illumina NextSeq 550 flow cell. The study's processing was this. Because the immunoSEQ output held only junctional sequences and lacked quality scores, the filtering could not match the filtering applied to full-length reads. Sequences were annotated with PyIR, a Python wrapper for IgBLAST v1.9, and V/J genes and CDR3 were assigned using IMGT germline references. Reads with weak V/J assignments (E-value above 1e-6), missing CDR3, stop codons, out-of-frame junctions, or ambiguous translated residues were removed. V3J clonotypes were defined as sequences sharing an identical inferred V gene, J gene, and CDR3 amino acid sequence. To compute the percentage overlap between repertoires, the number of shared unique clonotypes was divided by the size of the smaller repertoire. Three approaches were used to assess repertoire richness: RTK rarefaction, the Chao1 estimator, and Recon v2.1 estimates of unobserved clonotypes. For all TCRbeta clonotypes obtained by the gDNA method from a few donors, generation probabilities were computed with OLGA. TCRdb took over this immuneACCESS table, retaining in-frame rearrangements with V and J assigned. Such tables are incomplete; in checked studies, under half of the missing clones stem from an unresolved V gene, and the remainder is unexplained. The DNA gave D and trimming, while V, J and clone size come from that table. This sample holds roughly 1 million clones; 60% to 80% were observed only once. Approximately 1.5% of the sample goes to the ten largest clones.

V and J lose 0 bases and 0 bases, and a span of 6 bases separates them. The CDR3 has 14 amino acids, counting the end cysteine and phenylalanine. The read is trimmed to its CDR3 DNA, 42 bases read in frame from base 1. Reading the germline V gene (reference sequence) gives CDR1 GTSNPN and CDR2 SVGIG. Donors were healthy HIV-negative adults with no recently reported acute infections or vaccinations. Every donor was a Caucasian adult residing in Nashville, Tennessee, USA. CD4+ T cells were enriched by magnetic negative selection, after which naive cells were positively selected on CD45RA and the negative fraction was taken as the memory subset. After blood collection by leukapheresis, PBMCs were isolated using Ficoll-Histopaque density gradient centrifugation and then cryopreserved in the vapor phase of liquid nitrogen. Analytical flow cytometry was used to check the purity and quantity of every magnetically sorted T cell population. From each sorted fraction, genomic DNA was isolated and quantified by UV absorbance on a Nanodrop 2000c.

Sequencing was carried out using memory CD4+ T cells sorted from blood. The sample's cell subset or site label is to be understood as: CD45RA-negative fraction. Here the chain combines TRBV30 and TRBJ1-5; TRBD1 could be the D gene, as 5 bases match. The clonotype originates from a man younger than 30 in good health. The DNA reads as follows: TGTGCCTGGAGTGTCGGGGGTAGCAATCAGCCCCAGCATTTT. Its translation is CAWSVGGSNQPQHF.